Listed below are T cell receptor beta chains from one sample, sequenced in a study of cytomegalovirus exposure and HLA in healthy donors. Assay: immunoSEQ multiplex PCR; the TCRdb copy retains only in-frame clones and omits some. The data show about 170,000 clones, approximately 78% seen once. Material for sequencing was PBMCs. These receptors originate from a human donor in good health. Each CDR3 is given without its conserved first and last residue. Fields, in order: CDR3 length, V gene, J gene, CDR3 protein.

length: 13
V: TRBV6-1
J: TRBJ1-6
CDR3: ASNDRGGYNSPLH

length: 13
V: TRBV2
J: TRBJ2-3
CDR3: ASSPTSGGADTQY

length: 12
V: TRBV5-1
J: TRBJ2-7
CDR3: ASSPAQGGYEQY

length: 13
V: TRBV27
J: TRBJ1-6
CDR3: ASSSVQSAIHPLH

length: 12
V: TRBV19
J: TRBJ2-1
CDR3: ASSPGRGGYEQF

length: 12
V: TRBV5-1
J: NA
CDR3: ASTRQGFSYEQY

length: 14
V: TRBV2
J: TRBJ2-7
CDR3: ASSEGRGTGVHEQY

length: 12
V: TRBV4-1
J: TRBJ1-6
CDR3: ASSQEGGYSPLH

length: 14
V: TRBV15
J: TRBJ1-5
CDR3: ATSRDPGGAGQPQH

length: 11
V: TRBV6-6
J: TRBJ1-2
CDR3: ASSLGGNYGYT

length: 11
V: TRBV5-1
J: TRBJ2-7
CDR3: ASSLGGLYEQY

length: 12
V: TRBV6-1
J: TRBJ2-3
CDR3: ASMTGGATDTQY

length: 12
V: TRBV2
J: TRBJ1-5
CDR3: ASSDRVRNQPQH

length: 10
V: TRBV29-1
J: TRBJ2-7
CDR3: SVRTALQEQY

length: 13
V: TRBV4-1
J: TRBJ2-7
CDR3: ASSQEGDNSYEQY

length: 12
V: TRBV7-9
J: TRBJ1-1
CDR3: ASSAPGGDTEAF

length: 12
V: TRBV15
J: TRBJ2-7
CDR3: ATRAGRYSYEQY

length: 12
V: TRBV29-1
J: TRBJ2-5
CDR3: SVEASGGDETQY

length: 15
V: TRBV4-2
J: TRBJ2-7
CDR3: ASSQDLAGGGENEQY

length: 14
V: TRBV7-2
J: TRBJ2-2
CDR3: ASSLTGGGNTGELF

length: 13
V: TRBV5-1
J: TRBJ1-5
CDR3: ASSDGTVSNQPQH

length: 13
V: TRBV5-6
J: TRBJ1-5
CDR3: ASSLFSRRNQPQH

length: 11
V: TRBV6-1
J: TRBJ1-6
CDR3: ASSDGINSPLH

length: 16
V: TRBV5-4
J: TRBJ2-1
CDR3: ASSSGILAGGTYNEQF

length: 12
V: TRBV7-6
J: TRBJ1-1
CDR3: ASSSPGGDTEAF

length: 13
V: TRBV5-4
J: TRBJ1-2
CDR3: ASSLVAGPNYGYT

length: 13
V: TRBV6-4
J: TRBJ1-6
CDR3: ASSETTGDNSPLH

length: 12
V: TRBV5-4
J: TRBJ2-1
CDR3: ASSSTSGGREQF

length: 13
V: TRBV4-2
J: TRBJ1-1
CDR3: ASSHGLGANLEAF

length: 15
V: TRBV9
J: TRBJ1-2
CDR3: ASSPRGDLASNYGYT

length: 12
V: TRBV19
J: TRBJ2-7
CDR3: ASSPSGGSYEQY

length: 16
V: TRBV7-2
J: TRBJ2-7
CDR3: ASSLGTSGRTVSYEQY

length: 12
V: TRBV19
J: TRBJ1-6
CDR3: ASSQGRNNSPLH

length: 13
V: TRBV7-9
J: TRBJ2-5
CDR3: ASSSARVGRETQY

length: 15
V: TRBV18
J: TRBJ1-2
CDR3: ASSPSGQGIVYGGYT

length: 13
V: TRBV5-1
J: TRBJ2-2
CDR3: ASSLGNRDTGELF

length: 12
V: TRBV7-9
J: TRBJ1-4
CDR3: ASSQGRDLTRLF

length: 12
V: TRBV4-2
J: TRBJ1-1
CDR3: ASSQEPTDRAAF

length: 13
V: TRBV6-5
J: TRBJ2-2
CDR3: ASSRDRGYTGELF

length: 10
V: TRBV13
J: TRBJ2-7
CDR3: ASSTNRDQQH